The T cell receptor (beta chain) described here comes from a study of Graves' ophthalmopathy and Graves' hyperthyroidism. Whole-study context: Hyperthyroidism showing no ophthalmopathy within 18 months of follow-up was stable. The study's findings and limits: Sensitivity reached approximately 89% and specificity approximately 81% for a 13-signature model separating ophthalmopathy from stable hyperthyroidism. Detection in blood was also observed for most expanded thyroid clonotypes above 0.001 frequency.

There are 16 residues in the CDR3. The ends were cut back, 5 bases at V and 1 base at J, with 16 bases in the middle. Germline assignment: CDR1 SGHTA and CDR2 FQGNSA. Only newly diagnosed hyperthyroidism patients aged 18 to 65, with under 2 months' duration, were enrolled. Amplification of the TCR beta CDR3 regions used RNA transcripts (as template). RT-PCR was first run with HTBI primers, then multiplex PCR in a second round. TCRdb re-called the multiplex PCR reads through MiXCR, storing one row per CDR3 protein. The sample includes over a million distinct CDR3 sequences, about 36% of them seen just once. With regard to this clonotype: Antigen unknown.

This chain connects TRBV7-2 to TRBJ2-3; D is possibly TRBD1 (5 bases). The sequenced sample consisted of peripheral blood or thyroid tissue (not recorded which). The TCR sequence derives from an adult man with Graves' hyperthyroidism. The CDR3 nucleotides are TGTGCCAGCAGCCCGAGACAGTTCTCCGGCACAGATACGCAGTATTTT. Its translation: CASSPRQFSGTDTQYF.